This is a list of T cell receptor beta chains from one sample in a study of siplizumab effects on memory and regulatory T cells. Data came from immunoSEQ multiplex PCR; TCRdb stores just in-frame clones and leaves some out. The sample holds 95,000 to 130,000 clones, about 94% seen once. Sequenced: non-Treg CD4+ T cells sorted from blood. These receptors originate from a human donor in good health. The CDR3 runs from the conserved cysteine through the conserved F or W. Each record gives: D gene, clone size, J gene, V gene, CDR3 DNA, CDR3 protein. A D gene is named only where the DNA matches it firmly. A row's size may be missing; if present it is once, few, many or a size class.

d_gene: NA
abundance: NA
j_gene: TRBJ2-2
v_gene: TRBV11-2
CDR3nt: TGTGCCAGCAGACCCCTCGGCAGGGTGGCCGGGGAGCTGTTTTTT
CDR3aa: CASRPLGRVAGELFF

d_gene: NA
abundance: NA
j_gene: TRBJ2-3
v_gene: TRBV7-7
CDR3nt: TGTGCCAGCAGCTTAGCCTACACAGATACGCAGTATTTT
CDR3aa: CASSLAYTDTQYF

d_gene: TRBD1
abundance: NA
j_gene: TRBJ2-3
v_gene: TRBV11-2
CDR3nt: TGTGCCAGCAGCTCCAGGGGGCTTGACACAGATACGCAGTATTTT
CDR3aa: CASSSRGLDTDTQYF

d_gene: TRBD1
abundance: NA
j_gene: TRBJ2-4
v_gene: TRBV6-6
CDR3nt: TGTGCCAGCACCGACTACAGGGGGGTAGCCAAAAACATTCAGTACTTC
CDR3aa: CASTDYRGVAKNIQYF

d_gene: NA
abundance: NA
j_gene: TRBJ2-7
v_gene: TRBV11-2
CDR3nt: TGTGCCAGCAGCTCCCAGGACAGAGCCAGTTACTTC
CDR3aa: CASSSQDRASYF

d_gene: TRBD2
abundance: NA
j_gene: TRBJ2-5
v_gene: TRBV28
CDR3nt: TGTGCCAGCAACCTCCCGGGACTACCAAAAGAGACCCAGTACTTC
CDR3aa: CASNLPGLPKETQYF

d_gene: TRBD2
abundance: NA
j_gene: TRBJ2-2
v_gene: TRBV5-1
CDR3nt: TGCGCCAGCAGCTTGGCCTGGCTAGCGGACACCGGGGAGCTGTTTTTT
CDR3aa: CASSLAWLADTGELFF

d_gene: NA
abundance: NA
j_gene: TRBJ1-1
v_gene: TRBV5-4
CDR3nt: TGTGCCAGCAGACCACGGGGGAACACTGAAGCTTTCTTT
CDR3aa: CASRPRGNTEAFF

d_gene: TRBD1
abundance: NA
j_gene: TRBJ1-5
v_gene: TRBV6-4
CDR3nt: TGTGCCAGCAGTGAACAGGGGGGAGGACAGCCCCAGCATTTT
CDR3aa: CASSEQGGGQPQHF

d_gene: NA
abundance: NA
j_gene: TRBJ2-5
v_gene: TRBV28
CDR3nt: TGTGCCAGCATTTGGGGGCAGGGAGGAACTATGGAGACCCAGTACTTC
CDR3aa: CASIWGQGGTMETQYF

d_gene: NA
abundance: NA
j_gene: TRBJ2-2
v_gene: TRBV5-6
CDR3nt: TGTGCCAGCAGCTTGGGAGTATTAACCGGGGAGCTGTTTTTT
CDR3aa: CASSLGVLTGELFF

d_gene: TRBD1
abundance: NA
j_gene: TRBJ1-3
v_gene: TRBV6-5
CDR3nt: TGTGCCAGCCACCGAACAGGGGGTCCTGGAAACACCATATATTTT
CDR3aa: CASHRTGGPGNTIYF

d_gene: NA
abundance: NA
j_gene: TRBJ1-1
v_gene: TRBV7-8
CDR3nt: TGTGCCAGCAGCTTAGAGGGGGGGAACACTGAAGCTTTCTTT
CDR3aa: CASSLEGGNTEAFF

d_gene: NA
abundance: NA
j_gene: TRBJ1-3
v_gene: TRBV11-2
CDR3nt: TGTGCCAGCAGCTTTGGCAGCTCCCTTTCTGGAAACACCATATATTTT
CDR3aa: CASSFGSSLSGNTIYF

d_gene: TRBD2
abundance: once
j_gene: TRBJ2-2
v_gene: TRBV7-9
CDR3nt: TGTGCCAGCAGCCAAGGAGCGGGACGGAACACCGGGGAGCTGTTTTTT
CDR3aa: CASSQGAGRNTGELFF

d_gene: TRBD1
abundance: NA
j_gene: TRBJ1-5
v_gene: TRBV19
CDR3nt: TGTGCCAGTAGAGGGGACAGACGCAATCAGCCCCAGCATTTT
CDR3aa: CASRGDRRNQPQHF

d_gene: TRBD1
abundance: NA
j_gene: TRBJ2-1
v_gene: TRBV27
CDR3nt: TGTGCCAGCAGCCTAACCTACCCCAGGGGACAGGGGCTCGATGAGCAGTTCTTC
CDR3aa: CASSLTYPRGQGLDEQFF

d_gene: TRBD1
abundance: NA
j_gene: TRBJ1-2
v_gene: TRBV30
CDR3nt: TGTGCCTGGCATACCGGGACAGCGAGCGGCTACACCTTC
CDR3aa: CAWHTGTASGYTF

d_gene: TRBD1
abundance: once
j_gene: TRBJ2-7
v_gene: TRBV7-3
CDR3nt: TGTGCCAGCAGCCCGCGGGACAGGGGCTACGAGCAGTACTTC
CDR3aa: CASSPRDRGYEQYF

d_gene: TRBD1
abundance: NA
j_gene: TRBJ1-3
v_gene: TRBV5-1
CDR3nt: TGCGCCAGCAGCTTAGCAGGGGGCGGAAACACCATATATTTT
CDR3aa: CASSLAGGGNTIYF

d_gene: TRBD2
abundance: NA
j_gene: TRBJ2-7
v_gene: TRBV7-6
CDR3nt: TGTGCCAGCAGACCAGGACTAGCGGGACCCTACGAGCAGTACTTC
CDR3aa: CASRPGLAGPYEQYF

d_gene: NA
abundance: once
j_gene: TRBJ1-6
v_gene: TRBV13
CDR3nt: TGTGCCAGCAGCTTGACCGGAGTCGGTCATTCACCCCTCCACTTT
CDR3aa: CASSLTGVGHSPLHF

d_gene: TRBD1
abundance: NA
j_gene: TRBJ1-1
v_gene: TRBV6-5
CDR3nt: TGTGCCAGCAATTCCGGACAGGGGGCTTTGAGTGCTTTCTTT
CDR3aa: CASNSGQGALSAFF

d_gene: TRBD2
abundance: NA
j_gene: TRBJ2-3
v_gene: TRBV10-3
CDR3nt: TGTGCCATCAGCAGCGGGGGCCAGGATACGCAGTATTTT
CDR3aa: CAISSGGQDTQYF

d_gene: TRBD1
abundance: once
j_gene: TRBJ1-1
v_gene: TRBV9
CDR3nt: TGTGCCAGCAGCGCACAGGGGGCGGTGAACACTGAAGCTTTCTTT
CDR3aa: CASSAQGAVNTEAFF

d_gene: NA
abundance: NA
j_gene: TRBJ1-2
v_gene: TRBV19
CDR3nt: TGTGCCAGTAGTACGGGGTCCGCTAACTATGGCTACACCTTC
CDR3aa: CASSTGSANYGYTF

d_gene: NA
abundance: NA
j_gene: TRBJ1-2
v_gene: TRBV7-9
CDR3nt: TGTGCCAGCAGCCCGACAGGAGGCTACGGCTACACCTTC
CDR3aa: CASSPTGGYGYTF

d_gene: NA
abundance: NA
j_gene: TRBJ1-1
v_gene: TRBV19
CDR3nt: TGTGCCAGCTCCGCTATGAACACTGAAGCTTTCTTT
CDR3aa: CASSAMNTEAFF

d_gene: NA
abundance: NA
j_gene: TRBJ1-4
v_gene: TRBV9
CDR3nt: TGTGCCAGCAGTATGAGCCGAGCTAATGAAAAACTGTTTTTT
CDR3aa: CASSMSRANEKLFF

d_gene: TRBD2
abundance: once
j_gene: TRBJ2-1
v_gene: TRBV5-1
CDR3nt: TGCGCCAGCAGGCCTAGCGGGATAAGCTACAATGAGCAGTTCTTC
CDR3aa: CASRPSGISYNEQFF

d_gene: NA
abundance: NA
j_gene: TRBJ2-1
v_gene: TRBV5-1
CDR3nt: TGCGCCAGCAGCTCGGACAACAACAATGAGCAGTTCTTC
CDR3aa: CASSSDNNNEQFF

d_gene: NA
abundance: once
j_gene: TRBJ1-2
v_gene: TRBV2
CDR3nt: TGTGCCAGCAGTGCAGACCGGCCACCCCACGGCTACACCTTC
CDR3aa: CASSADRPPHGYTF

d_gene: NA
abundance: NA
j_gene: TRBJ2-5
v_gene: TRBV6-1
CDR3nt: TGTGCCAGCGTGGGGACCAACAGGGAGACCCAGTACTTC
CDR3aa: CASVGTNRETQYF

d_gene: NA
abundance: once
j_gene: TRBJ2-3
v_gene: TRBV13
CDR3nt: TGTGCCAGCAGCTTAGTTCGGGGGGCCGAAGATACGCAGTATTTT
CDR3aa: CASSLVRGAEDTQYF

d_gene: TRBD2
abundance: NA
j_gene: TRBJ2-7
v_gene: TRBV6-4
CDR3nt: TGTGCCAGCAGTGACTTTGGGGGGGTCGCCTACGAGCAGTACTTC
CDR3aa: CASSDFGGVAYEQYF

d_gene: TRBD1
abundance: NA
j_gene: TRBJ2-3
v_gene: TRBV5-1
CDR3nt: TGCGCCAGCAGCTCCGGACAGGGTTTCGATACGCAGTATTTT
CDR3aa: CASSSGQGFDTQYF

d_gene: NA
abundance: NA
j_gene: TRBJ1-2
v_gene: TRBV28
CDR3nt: TGTGCCAGCAGTTTTGGTGTCGATGGCTACACCTTC
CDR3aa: CASSFGVDGYTF

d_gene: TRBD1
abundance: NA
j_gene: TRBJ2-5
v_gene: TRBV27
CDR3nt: TGTGCCAGCAGTTTGTTGGGACAGGGGGAGGGAGAGACCCAGTACTTC
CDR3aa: CASSLLGQGEGETQYF

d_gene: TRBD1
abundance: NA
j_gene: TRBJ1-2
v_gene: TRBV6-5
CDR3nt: TGTGCCAGCACCCGGGACAGCAACTATGGCTACACCTTC
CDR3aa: CASTRDSNYGYTF

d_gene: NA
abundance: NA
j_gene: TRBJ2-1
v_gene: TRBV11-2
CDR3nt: TGTGCCAGCAGCTCCCTCCGGGGGCCGTACAATGAGCAGTTCTTC
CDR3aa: CASSSLRGPYNEQFF

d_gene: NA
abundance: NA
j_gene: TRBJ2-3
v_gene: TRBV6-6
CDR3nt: TGTGCCAGCAGTTACCACGATACGCAGTATTTT
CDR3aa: CASSYHDTQYF

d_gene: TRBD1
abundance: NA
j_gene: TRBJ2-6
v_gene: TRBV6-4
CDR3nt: TGTGCCAGCAGTGACCAGGGGGCCCGCTCTGGGGCCAACGTCCTGACTTTC
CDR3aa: CASSDQGARSGANVLTF

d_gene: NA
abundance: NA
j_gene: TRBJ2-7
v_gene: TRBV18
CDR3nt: TGTGCCAGCTCACCCGGGCAGGGGGGGAACTACGAGCAGTACTTC
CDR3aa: CASSPGQGGNYEQYF